This T cell receptor beta chain was sequenced for a study of T cells in Graves' hyperthyroidism and ophthalmopathy (dated by TCRdb to the late 2010s). At the level of the whole study: TCR V-J signatures able to tell the groups apart were searched for in a discovery cohort of 100 patients, of whom roughly 42 had Graves' ophthalmopathy and around 58 had stable Graves' hyperthyroidism. TCR Vbeta CDR3 sequencing of some 140 peripheral blood samples (over 40 ophthalmopathy, roughly 72 hyperthyroidism and around 17 progressor patients) is reported in the paper. Prospective prediction of ophthalmopathy was tested in an independent validation cohort of fewer than 20 hyperthyroidism patients and roughly 16 patients who later progressed to ophthalmopathy. The roughly 90 discovery patients were divided at random into training and test sets in a 7:3 ratio. After sampling, hyperthyroidism patients received methimazole starting at 30 mg daily, and ophthalmopathy patients received high-dose intravenous methylprednisolone. Thyroid tissue and blood T-cell repertoires from about 6 Graves' hyperthyroidism patients were also compared in the study. Broad study findings and their caveats: In cross-validation, a model built on a 13 V-J signature told ophthalmopathy apart from stable hyperthyroidism with approximately 90% sensitivity and roughly 81% specificity, and in testing the same model reached 80%/75%. No statistical method was used to fix the sample size in advance, and group allocation was not hidden from the investigators. During validation, the model predicted progression to ophthalmopathy a median of approximately six months ahead of onset, with approximately 71% sensitivity and almost 75% specificity. Blood samples also contained most of the expanded thyroid clonotypes (frequency above 0.001), which suggests that blood repertoires may reflect thyroid immune responses.

V and J are truncated by 6 bases and 1 base respectively, leaving an intervening sequence of 15 bases. The CDR3 numbers 15 residues from cysteine through phenylalanine. Only the CDR3 DNA stays, 45 bases, in frame from base 1. CDR1 SNHLY and CDR2 FYNNEI were looked up in the germline V gene. The TCR beta CDR3 regions were amplified from RNA transcripts. A first-round RT-PCR of the TCR CDR3 used the HTBI primer set with the Qiagen OneStep RT-PCR kit. The libraries were constructed in a second round of multiplex PCR and then size-selected and purified. The libraries were sequenced on an Illumina HiSeq2000 using paired-end 100 bp reads. On the authors' methods: SOAPnuke was used to process the raw data, throwing out any read that contained adapters or uncalled bases, had a mean Phred below 15, or lacked an exact constant-primer or identifier match. COPE v1.2.5 was used to merge the high-quality paired reads, and each unique nucleotide sequence was defined as a clonotype. Clonotypes were aligned to IMGT TRBV, TRBD and TRBJ reference segments using MiTCR v1.1. Only V-J combinations with frequency above 0.0001, covering 99% to 99.2% of repertoires, were analysed. A TCS score was defined as the ratio of F50 (clonal expansion) to E x V (chaos), with BLOSUM62-based TCRdist applied between CDR3 peptides within each V-J. Welch's t-statistics and random forest reduced several hundred V-J features to 13, which were used in a naive Bayes classifier (R e1071). The similarity between thyroid and blood repertoires was quantified using the Morisita-Horn index. TCRdb reanalyzed the raw reads on its own, using fastp at Q25 for trimming and MiXCR for clone calling, and kept in-frame beta chains. Identical CDR3 proteins give one entry, which carries the most common genes and DNA. The V and J calls, along with clone size, are taken from TCRdb and not from the paper's own processing. In all, the sample holds over 500,000 distinct CDR3 sequences, and 40% to 50% of those were seen once. The ten largest make up 35% to 50% of the sample.

Patients with uncontrolled infections, other autoimmune diseases, pregnancy or lactation were excluded. Clinical symptoms, serum thyroxine and TRAb, thyroid ultrasound, and orbital computed tomography formed the basis for the diagnoses. Total RNA was extracted with Trizol reagent, and quality was checked on an Agilent 2100 Bioanalyzer. Regarding this clonotype: Its specific antigen is unknown. No base-level quality is on record; no much larger clone is a single base apart.

The V and J genes are TRBV2 and TRBJ1-1; the D gene lacks a confident call. The source material was peripheral blood or thyroid tissue (not recorded which). The sequence was collected from an adult woman with Graves' disease, either hyperthyroidism or ophthalmopathy (not recorded which). The CDR3 has the sequence CASSFSPGENTEAFF. At the DNA level, the sequence is TGTGCCAGCAGCTTCAGTCCCGGGGAGAACACTGAAGCTTTCTTT.